This T cell receptor (beta chain) is from a study of T-cell memory formation after mild COVID-19. Study findings and constraints: Most CD4+ clones that shrank were in CM and EM, while CD8+ ones turned up in EMRA. Clones shrinking from day 15 to 85 showed even CD4/CD8 mixes; later expanders tilted CD4+.

This clonotype has a handful of counts. Its cognate antigen is unknown. From 5'RACE with constant-segment primers came TCR alpha and TCR beta cDNA libraries that carried sample barcodes and UMIs. A single record per CDR3 protein comes from TCRdb applying MiXCR to the 5' RACE reads. In the table there are approximately 260,000 distinct CDR3 sequences, about a sixth of which are singletons. Per the germline V gene, CDR1 is LGHDT and CDR2 is YNNKEL (reference sequence). There are 15 residues in the CDR3. V lost 0 bases to trimming and J lost 4 bases, with 12 bases between them. J is TRBJ1-2 and V is TRBV3-1, with no clear D. Sample: PBMCs or a T cell subset sorted from them (not recorded which). The source of this sequence is a man aged 18 to 30 who had mild COVID-19 (a few samples of this study predate the infection). Cell type and time point are not known. The CDR3, as DNA: TGTGCCAGCAGCCAAGAGAGGCAATTATCCTATGGCTACACCTTC. Encoded protein: CASSQERQLSYGYTF.